This T cell receptor beta chain was sequenced in a study of T-cell reconstitution after alpha-beta-depleted transplantation in children. Notes on the study in general: In some patients, recipient T cells and intrathymic progenitors surviving conditioning explained high day-60 diversity. Fresh T-cell production supplied most of the T-cell counts and diversity seen one year after transplant. Expanded graft clones, several hundred of them, were reportedly the source of alpha-beta T cells about two months after transplant.

V lost 8 bases, J lost 5 bases, and 16 bases lay in between. Germline CDR1 and CDR2: SQVTM and ANQGSEA. This CDR3 is 12 amino acids long. The TCRbeta library was prepared with unique molecular identifiers. TCRdb re-called the PCR reads with MiXCR, one entry per CDR3 protein. The sample records 500,000 to 650,000 distinct CDR3 sequences, about an eighth being singletons. On this clonotype: What it binds is unknown.

The sequenced sample was PBMCs, mostly from graft donor cells, obtained 180 days after TCRalphabeta/CD19-depleted stem cell transplant. The rearrangement joins TRBV29-1 to TRBJ2-7, with D possibly matching TRBD1 (5 bases). The clonotype originates from a female patient aged 2 to 10 who had a stem cell transplant for aplastic anemia, so the T cells may come from the graft donor. The CDR3 DNA reads TGCAGCCCATGCAGGGCAACCCACGAGCAGTACGTC. As protein: CSPCRATHEQYV.